This T cell receptor beta chain was documented in a study of blood T cells in healthy people across ages. For the study at large: Using template switching, researchers captured about one barcoded beta molecule for each two T cells. Broader study findings: Considered underestimates were the diversity estimates obtained from one million T cells.

Primers used in a second PCR of about 6 to 11 cycles were a sample-barcoded 5' primer and a J-beta primer mix. Each cDNA molecule carried a tag from a template-switch adaptor that contained 12 random nucleotides. TCRdb independently ran MiXCR on the 5' RACE reads; one entry per CDR3 protein. The table lists about 1.4 million distinct CDR3 sequences, approximately 60% of them singletons. A remark on this clonotype: Its antigen is not identified.

The sample consisted of blood. This TCR came from a man aged 18 to 30 in good health.

In DNA form, the CDR3 reads TGCGCCAGCAGAGTCGGGGGCCAAGAGACCCAGTACTTC. This translates into CASRVGGQETQYF. The rearrangement links TRBV10-2 to TRBJ2-5; D possibly corresponds to TRBD2 (6 bases). CDR1 and CDR2 (germline): WSHSY, SAAADI. Trimming pared 6 bases from V and 1 base from J, leaving 9 bases between. CDR3 length equals 13 residues.